Shown below are 14 T cell receptor beta chains from a single sample sequenced in a study of spatial heterogeneity in lung cancer. Time point of the sample: sample taken at primary tumor resection. Unsorted samples of tumor, nontumor lung or frozen PBMC had their whole RNA sequenced. TCRdb re-derived calls from the 5' RACE reads in MiXCR, one entry per CDR3 protein. Here the sample spans roughly 11,000 distinct CDR3 sequences, around 3.9% being singletons. The material was normal lung tissue next to the tumor, obtained at surgery. The receptors were gathered from a male donor with early-stage non-small cell lung cancer.

Only a few counts were recorded for this clonotype. A library made for alpha chains picked up this beta chain off target, so its size means little. The J gene is TRBJ2-3, the V gene TRBV12-3 or TRBV12-4; D is perhaps TRBD1 or TRBD2 (6 bases each). This CDR3 comprises 17 residues. The V gene lost 3 bases and the J gene lost 1 base, with 17 bases spanning the gap. In nucleotides, the CDR3 is TGTGCCAGCAGTTTGGGGGCGGGAAGTAGCGGCACAGATACGCAGTATTTT. Translation gives CASSLGAGSSGTDTQYF.

This clonotype has at least ten counts. The library was prepared for alpha chains; this beta chain is a stray read, so its frequency means little. This chain connects TRBV18 to TRBJ2-7, with 10 positions matching TRBD1. The J segment lost 6 bases and the V segment lost 3 bases, leaving 8 bases of the junction unmatched. Germline V gene data show CDR1 as KGHSH and CDR2 as LQKENI. The CDR3 has 15 residues. The DNA for the CDR3 is TGTGCCAGCTCACCGGGACAGGGGTTCAGTAGCGAGCAGTACTTC. It encodes CASSPGQGFSSEQYF.

This clonotype has at least ten counts. Little can be read into the size of this beta chain, an off-target read in a library designed for alpha chains. The genes are TRBV12-3 or TRBV12-4 and TRBJ2-7; no firm D call. V was shortened by 6 bases and J by 2 bases, with 8 bases between the two germline ends. The CDR3 loop spans 12 amino acids. The CDR3 DNA reads as TGTGCCAGCAGCCCCTCCCCCTACGAGCAGTACTTC. It yields the protein CASSPSPYEQYF.

This clonotype was observed many times. Found in a library prepared for alpha chains, this beta chain is an off-target read, and its abundance has little meaning. The gene calls are TRBV7-9 and TRBJ2-3; no firm D call. Deletions cut 5 bases from V and 0 bases from J, with 9 bases between. Germline V CDR1 and CDR2: SEHNR, FQNEAQ (reference sequence). This CDR3 has 14 residues. CDR3 residues: CASSEGASTDTQYF. The CDR3 DNA is TGTGCCAGCAGCGAAGGAGCTAGCACAGATACGCAGTATTTT.

This clonotype was counted ten times or more. This beta chain represents an off-target read in a library built for alpha chains; its size is of limited meaning. The chain carries TRBV11-2 and TRBJ2-3; 7 bases map to TRBD2. Germline V lookup: CDR1 SGHAT, CDR2 FQNNGV. Trimming removed 8 bases from V and 4 bases from J; junction bases left unmatched: 12. The CDR3 extends over 15 amino acids. CDR3 region: CASGRWGSGADTQYF. The CDR3 coding sequence is TGTGCCAGCGGGCGGTGGGGGAGCGGGGCAGATACGCAGTATTTT.

This clonotype was counted ten times or more. This beta chain is a stray read from a library made for alpha chains; its abundance is not meaningful. The chain joins TRBV20-1 to TRBJ2-7, with D possibly being TRBD2 (6 bases). CDR3 size: 14 residues. The V end was cut by 5 bases, the J end by 2 bases, with 16 bases between. Germline V gene data show CDR1 as DFQATT and CDR2 as SNEGSKA (reference sequence). CDR3 DNA: TGCAGTGCTGGAACCGGGACTGGGACCTACGAGCAGTACTTC. Residues: CSAGTGTGTYEQYF.

This clonotype is labeled medium-sized. The size of this beta chain means little, since it is a stray read in a library made for alpha chains. The rearrangement uses TRBV7-3 and TRBJ2-2, with 10 nucleotides matching TRBD1. Unmatched junction bases numbered 5, after V lost 5 bases and J lost 5 bases. There are 15 residues in the CDR3. Germline CDR1 is SGHTA and CDR2 is FQGTGA. The CDR3 coding sequence is TGTGCCAGCAGCCGGGACAGGGGAGGGACCGGGGAGCTGTTTTTT. Its protein product is CASSRDRGGTGELFF. Full variable domain (missing parts from reference TRBV7-3 and TRBJ2-2): GAGVSQTPSNKVTEKGKYVELRCDPISGHTALYWYRQSLGQGPEFLIYFQGTGAADDSGLPNDRFFAVRPEGSVSTLKIQRTERGDSAVYLCASSRDRGGTGELFFGEGSRLTVL.

The sample holds many counts of this clonotype. The library was built for alpha chains, so this beta chain is an off-target read and its size means little. The rearrangement links TRBV7-8 to TRBJ2-1; 10 bases are shared with TRBD2. The germline V gene encodes CDR1 SGHVS and CDR2 FQNEAQ. This CDR3 is 14 amino acids long. Trimming removed 7 bases from V and 8 bases from J; junction bases left unmatched: 8. CDR3 sequence: CASKREGRPDEQFF. Here the CDR3 DNA reads TGTGCCAGCAAGCGGGAGGGCCGTCCCGATGAGCAGTTCTTC.

In this sample, this clonotype is medium-sized. Since it is a stray read in a library aimed at alpha chains, this beta chain has a size that is not meaningful. The V gene is TRBV9, the J gene TRBJ1-4; 9 bases align to TRBD1. Germline V gene lookup returns CDR1 SGDLS and CDR2 YYNGEE. This CDR3 region has 16 residues. The junction had 11 bases not matched to a gene; V was cut back by 4 bases and J by 7 bases. DNA for the CDR3: TGTGCCAGCAGCCCGGAACAGGGGGCAAGGGGTGAAAAACTGTTTTTT. This encodes CASSPEQGARGEKLFF.

In its sample, this clonotype is medium-sized. This beta chain slipped into a library made for alpha chains as a stray read, so its size is not meaningful. The V call is TRBV5-1, the J call TRBJ2-4, with 7 positions matching TRBD2. J gave up 0 bases and V 0 bases, and 9 bases lay outside the gene matches. The CDR3 runs 18 residues. Looked up from germline, CDR1 is SGHRS and CDR2 is YFSETQ. In DNA form, the CDR3 reads TGCGCCAGCAGCTTGGGCCTCACTAGCGAACTAGCCAAAAACATTCAGTACTTC. This sequence encodes CASSLGLTSELAKNIQYF.

In its sample, this clonotype ranks as medium-sized (0.01 to 0.1%). Because this beta chain is a stray read in a library intended to capture alpha chains, its abundance should not be given much weight. The rearrangement links TRBV7-2 to TRBJ1-2; no clear D. Per germline, CDR1 SGHTA and CDR2 FQGNSA. This CDR3 is 15 amino acids long. V lost 4 bases and J 3 bases, leaving 15 bases between the germline ends. The CDR3 here is CASSSGPQKDYGYTF. The CDR3 nucleotides are TGTGCCAGCAGCTCCGGGCCACAAAAGGACTATGGCTACACCTTC.

This clonotype was observed many times. Since the library was made to target alpha chains, this beta chain is a stray read and its abundance is not meaningful. The V call is TRBV9, the J call TRBJ2-7; 14 bases map to TRBD2. V lost 0 bases to trimming and J lost 4 bases; unmatched junction nucleotides: 0. The germline V gene encodes CDR1 SGDLS and CDR2 YYNGEE. The length of the CDR3 is 15 residues. DNA of the CDR3: TGTGCCAGCAGCGTAGGGACTAGCGGGAGGTACGAGCAGTACTTC. Encoded protein: CASSVGTSGRYEQYF.

This clonotype has ten or more counts. Found in a library prepared for alpha chains, this beta chain is an off-target read, and its abundance has little meaning. This rearrangement joins TRBV18 to TRBJ2-2; a weak D match, TRBD2 (5 bases). This CDR3 spans 16 amino acids. Trimming took off 1 base at V and 0 bases at J, with 9 bases between the two ends. Germline V gene data show CDR1 as KGHSH and CDR2 as LQKENI. CDR3 in amino acids: CASSPRSGSNTGELFF. CDR3 nucleotides: TGTGCCAGCTCACCACGCAGCGGTTCGAACACCGGGGAGCTGTTTTTT.

This clonotype qualifies as medium-sized. Found in a library prepared for alpha chains, this beta chain is an off-target read, and its abundance has little meaning. The V call is TRBV25-1, the J call TRBJ1-4, with D possibly matching TRBD1 (6 bases). Per the germline V gene, CDR1 is MGHDK and CDR2 is SYGVNS. The CDR3 spans 14 residues. Trimming removed 7 bases from V and 4 bases from J, with 13 bases in between. Written as DNA, the CDR3 is TGTGCCAGCACCGAGACAGGATATAATGAAAAACTGTTTTTT. The encoded protein is CASTETGYNEKLFF.